This entry lists 7 T cell receptor beta chains sequenced from one sample in a study of cytomegalovirus exposure and HLA in healthy donors. Researchers ran the PCR with 60 Vbeta and 13 Jbeta primers. Here immunoSEQ multiplex PCR was the method, and the copy in TCRdb shows in-frame clones only, minus some. The data hold about 150,000 clones, with 60% to 85% observed a single time. The sample consisted of PBMCs. Receptor source: a man aged 40-49 years in good health and CMV-seropositive.

The V call is TRBV13, the J call TRBJ2-1, with 9 bases aligning to TRBD2. With 5 bases clipped from V and 2 bases from J, the junction kept 10 bases outside the gene matches. In germline, CDR1 is PRHDT, CDR2 FYEKMQ (reference sequence). CDR3 length equals 17 residues. The CDR3 here is CASSRISGRRPYNEQFF. The DNA of the CDR3 is TGTGCCAGCAGCCGAATTAGCGGGAGACGGCCCTACAATGAGCAGTTCTTC.

The chain is built from TRBV10-1 and TRBJ2-1, with TRBD2 as a possible D gene (5 bases). This CDR3 contains 11 residues. Trimming cost V 3 bases and J 12 bases, with 9 bases left between them. CDR1 WNHNN and CDR2 SYGVQD come from the germline V gene (reference sequence). The CDR3 bases are TGCGCCAGCAGTGAAAATGGGAGGCAGTTCTTC. This sequence encodes CASSENGRQFF.

This chain uses TRBV9 with TRBJ2-1; 13 positions agree with TRBD2. The CDR3 sequence is 16 residues long. Germline trimming cut 0 bases from V and 4 bases from J; bases unmatched to any gene: 1. Germline V gene data show CDR1 as SGDLS and CDR2 as YYNGEE. In DNA, the CDR3 is TGTGCCAGCAGCGTAGGGGGACTAGCGGGATACAATGAGCAGTTCTTC. Protein: CASSVGGLAGYNEQFF.

J is TRBJ1-1 and V is TRBV5-5; D is unclear. This CDR3 region has 13 residues. Trimming left V 2 bases short and J 3 bases short, with 8 bases between. Looked up from germline, CDR1 is SGHKS and CDR2 is YYEKEE (reference sequence). CDR3 DNA sequence: TGTGCCAGCAGCTTACTTTATCACACTGAAGCTTTCTTT. This gives the protein CASSLLYHTEAFF.

The V and J genes are TRBV7-2 and TRBJ1-2; D gene unclear. Trimming shortened V by 2 bases and J by 4 bases, and 14 bases separated the two germline ends. The CDR3 consists of 15 residues. Germline V gene data show CDR1 as SGHTA and CDR2 as FQGNSA. The CDR3 nucleotides are TGTGCCAGCAGCTTAAGGATTTCGACTATCTATGGCTACACCTTC. Amino acid sequence: CASSLRISTIYGYTF.

The chain joins TRBV28 to TRBJ2-5; TRBD2 matches at 9 bases. After removal of 10 bases from V and 4 bases from J, the junction contained 4 bases not matched to a gene. CDR1 is MDHEN, CDR2 SYDVKM, per germline. The CDR3 consists of 12 residues. The CDR3 sequence is CATISGRETQYF. The DNA for the CDR3 is TGTGCCACCATTAGCGGGAGAGAGACCCAGTACTTC. The full variable domain, completed using reference TRBV28 and TRBJ2-5, is DVKVTQSSRYLVKRTGEKVFLECVQDMDHENMFWYRQDPGLGLRLIYFSYDVKMKEKGDIPEGYSVSREKKERFSLILESASTNQTSMYLCATISGRETQYFGPGTRLLVL.

This clone has just a few counts. The genes are TRBV28 and TRBJ1-3; D may be TRBD1 (5 bases). The CDR3 runs to 16 residues. Germline-derived CDR1 and CDR2 are MDHEN and SYDVKM. Trimming pared 2 bases from V and 0 bases from J, leaving 11 bases between. The CDR3 here is CASSLAKRGSGNTIYF. DNA for the CDR3: TGTGCCAGCAGTTTAGCAAAAAGGGGCTCTGGAAACACCATATATTTT.